The 26 T cell receptor beta chains listed next were all sequenced from one sample in a study of T-cell reconstitution after alpha-beta-depleted transplantation in children. Unique molecular identifiers were used in preparing the TCRbeta library. TCRdb itself ran the PCR reads through MiXCR, one entry per CDR3 protein. The table shows around 800,000 distinct CDR3 sequences, with about 15% occurring only once. The source was PBMCs, mostly from graft donor cells, collected 360 days after TCRalphabeta/CD19-depleted stem cell transplant. These receptors originate from a male patient between 5 and 17 years old who had a stem cell transplant for acute lymphoblastic leukemia, so the T cells may come from the graft donor.

V is TRBV29-1 and J is TRBJ2-4, with 13 bases matching TRBD2. V shed 6 bases, J shed 15 bases, and the junction held 14 bases outside the gene matches. The germline CDR1 and CDR2 sequences are SQVTM and ANQGSEA. The CDR3 is made up of 14 amino acids. CDR3 sequence reads: CSVVGKLAGGQPYF. CDR3 sequence (DNA): TGCAGCGTGGTCGGAAAACTAGCGGGAGGGCAACCGTACTTC.

Many counts were recorded for this clonotype. This chain connects TRBV7-9 to TRBJ1-5; D is perhaps TRBD1 (6 bases). Per the germline V gene, CDR1 is SEHNR and CDR2 is FQNEAQ (reference sequence). V lost 0 bases to trimming and J lost 3 bases, with 9 bases between them. The CDR3 sequence is 15 residues long. The CDR3 loop is CASSLAAGDNQPQHF. The DNA for the CDR3 is TGTGCCAGCAGCTTAGCGGCAGGGGACAATCAGCCCCAGCATTTT.

This clonotype was observed at least ten times. The gene calls are TRBV5-1 and TRBJ2-2, with D possibly TRBD2 on 5 matching bases. With 4 bases removed from V and 4 bases from J, the gap between germline ends came to 14 bases. The CDR3 has 15 amino acids. Looked up from germline, CDR1 is SGHRS and CDR2 is YFSETQ. CDR3 region: CASSPQSGVTGELFF. The CDR3 coding sequence is TGCGCCAGCAGCCCTCAAAGCGGAGTCACCGGGGAGCTGTTTTTT.

This clonotype was seen many times. The chain recombines TRBV10-3 with TRBJ2-2; D might be TRBD1 or TRBD2, each matching 6 bases. Trimming cost V 4 bases and J 6 bases, with 18 bases left between them. Per germline, CDR1 ENHRY and CDR2 SYGVKD. This CDR3 region has 16 residues. The CDR3 loop reads CAISGGGSQTPGELFF. As DNA, the CDR3 is TGTGCCATCAGTGGAGGGGGGAGTCAAACTCCCGGGGAGCTGTTTTTT.

The sample holds many counts of this clonotype. The chain links TRBV29-1 to TRBJ2-1; 10 bases fit TRBD2. This CDR3 is 15 amino acids long. Trimming removed 4 bases from V and 0 bases from J; junction bases left unmatched: 3. The germline CDR1 and CDR2 sequences are SQVTM and ANQGSEA. The CDR3 DNA is TGCAGCGTTGCAGCGGGAGGGATCTCCTACAATGAGCAGTTCTTC. Protein product: CSVAAGGISYNEQFF.

V usage is TRBV9 and J usage is TRBJ2-1; D unclear. Germline assignment: CDR1 SGDLS and CDR2 YYNGEE. The length of the CDR3 is 12 residues. V was shortened by 4 bases and J by 3 bases, with 5 bases between the two germline ends. For the CDR3, the DNA is TGTGCCAGCAGCCCTTACTACAATGAGCAGTTCTTC. It yields the protein CASSPYYNEQFF.

This chain uses TRBV27 with TRBJ2-3; D unresolved. The CDR3 consists of 14 residues. Trimming took off 6 bases at V and 0 bases at J, with 10 bases between the two ends. Germline V gives CDR1 MNHEY, CDR2 SMNVEV (reference sequence). The CDR3 here is CASRGRPSTDTQYF. CDR3 coding DNA: TGTGCCAGCAGGGGTAGGCCCAGCACAGATACGCAGTATTTT.

This clonotype has only a few counts. This sequence joins TRBV7-8 and TRBJ2-3; TRBD2 might be the D (5 bases). V lost 0 bases to trimming and J lost 3 bases, with 7 bases between them. Per germline, CDR1 SGHVS and CDR2 FQNEAQ. This CDR3 has 14 residues. In DNA, the CDR3 is TGTGCCAGCAGCTTAGCGCGGGCGACAGATACGCAGTATTTT. Translating gives CASSLARATDTQYF.

This chain connects TRBV12-3 or TRBV12-4 to TRBJ2-5; 8 bases line up with TRBD1. CDR3 length: 15 amino acids. V shed 5 bases and J 4 bases; nucleotides not matched to a gene: 9. In DNA, the CDR3 is TGTGCCAGCAGTCGGCGACAGGGGTGGAGAGAGACCCAGTACTTC. It translates to CASSRRQGWRETQYF.

This clonotype was seen a few times. The chain couples TRBV12-3 or TRBV12-4 to TRBJ1-2; no definite D call. Trimming removed 5 bases from V and 0 bases from J, with 7 bases in between. The CDR3 runs to 13 residues. The CDR3 nucleotides are TGTGCCAGCAGTCCGATAGCTAACTATGGCTACACCTTC. Translation: CASSPIANYGYTF.

The chain joins TRBV6-1 to TRBJ1-5; no definite D call. The CDR3 is made up of 17 amino acids. Trimming stripped 3 bases from V and 2 bases from J, with 17 bases between. The V gene's germline CDR1 is MNHNS and CDR2 SASEGT. The CDR3 DNA is TGTGCCAGCAGTGAGAGACCGGGAGAGTCTGGCAATCAGCCCCAGCATTTT. As protein: CASSERPGESGNQPQHF.

This clonotype was found a few times. The V call is TRBV29-1, the J call TRBJ2-2; 9 bases are a match to TRBD2. V was pared by 6 bases and J by 0 bases, with 5 bases of the junction left unmatched. CDR3 size: 15 residues. CDR1 is SQVTM and CDR2 is ANQGSEA in the germline V gene. CDR3 sequence reads: CSVLGLASNTGELFF. The CDR3 DNA follows: TGCAGCGTCCTCGGACTAGCGTCGAACACCGGGGAGCTGTTTTTT.

This clonotype appeared a few times. The CDR3 loop is CASSPGQSNEKLFF. The CDR3 DNA reads TGTGCCAGCAGCCCGGGACAGTCAAATGAAAAACTGTTTTTT. The chain recombines TRBV7-9 with TRBJ1-4; 7 nucleotides match TRBD1. Germline V gives CDR1 SEHNR, CDR2 FQNEAQ (reference sequence). V lost 5 bases to trimming and J lost 5 bases; unmatched junction nucleotides: 5. This CDR3 is 14 amino acids long.

The chain links TRBV15 to TRBJ2-5, with TRBD2 matching over 8 bases. Losses at the gene ends were 0 bases for V and 5 bases for J; bases not matched to a gene: 8. There are 16 residues in the CDR3. Germline V gene lookup returns CDR1 LNHNV and CDR2 YYDKDF (reference sequence). CDR3 sequence: CATSRDQAGVSETQYF. The CDR3 DNA reads as TGTGCCACCAGCAGAGACCAAGCGGGAGTGTCGGAGACCCAGTACTTC.

This clonotype showed up many times. The V call is TRBV6-4, the J call TRBJ2-1; 12 positions match TRBD2. Per the germline V gene, CDR1 is MRHNA and CDR2 is SNTAGT. This CDR3 comprises 15 residues. V shed 3 bases and J 8 bases; nucleotides not matched to a gene: 5. CDR3 bases: TGTGCCAGCAGTGAAGCTAGCGGGAGGGCATATGAGCAGTTCTTC. As protein: CASSEASGRAYEQFF.

This clonotype has a handful of counts. V and J are TRBV12-3 or TRBV12-4 and TRBJ1-5; perhaps TRBD1 as D (5 bases). The CDR3 has 16 residues. Trimming removed 2 bases at V and 3 bases at J, with 14 bases between. DNA of the CDR3: TGTGCCAGCAGTTTAAGGGGTGTCGGGCCCAATCAGCCCCAGCATTTT. Translation: CASSLRGVGPNQPQHF.

V gene TRBV9 combines with J gene TRBJ1-1, with D possibly matching TRBD1 (6 bases). Germline values: CDR1 SGDLS, CDR2 YYNGEE. The CDR3 is made up of 15 amino acids. Trimming took 0 bases from V and 4 from J, leaving 13 bases between them. CDR3 sequence: CASSVGGLRRTEAFF. The CDR3 coding sequence is TGTGCCAGCAGCGTAGGGGGGCTCCGGCGCACTGAAGCTTTCTTT.

The rearrangement joins TRBV12-3 or TRBV12-4 to TRBJ2-7; 7 bases are shared with TRBD1. The CDR3 runs 16 residues. V shed 5 bases, J shed 2 bases, and the junction held 12 bases outside the gene matches. The CDR3 nucleotides read TGTGCCAGCAGTCTCTTGGAGAGGGGGCGAGCCTACGAGCAGTACTTC. As protein: CASSLLERGRAYEQYF.

This clonotype has only a few counts. The chain combines TRBV4-1 with TRBJ2-3; TRBD2 aligns across 8 bases. Losses at the gene ends were 0 bases for V and 7 bases for J; bases not matched to a gene: 9. Germline V gene sequence: CDR1 MGHRA, CDR2 YSYEKL. There are 16 residues in the CDR3. Here the CDR3 reads CASSQDEIREGYTQYF. DNA of the CDR3: TGCGCCAGCAGCCAAGATGAGATCCGGGAGGGGTATACGCAGTATTTT.

In its sample, this clonotype ranks as medium-sized. The V and J genes are TRBV6-5 and TRBJ1-1, with 7 bases matching TRBD1. J gave up 12 bases and V 6 bases, and 13 bases lay outside the gene matches. There are 13 residues in the CDR3. The V gene's germline CDR1 is MNHEY and CDR2 SVGAGI. CDR3 loop: CASRMQGVTSTFF. The CDR3 coding sequence is TGTGCCAGCAGGATGCAGGGGGTAACGTCAACTTTCTTT.

In this sample, this clonotype turned up a few times. The chain employs TRBV3-1 and TRBJ2-6; no firm D call. V was trimmed by 8 bases and J by 3 bases, leaving 8 bases between them. The CDR3 consists of 13 residues. Germline-derived CDR1 and CDR2 are LGHDT and YNNKEL (reference sequence). CDR3 protein: CASLRGGANVLTF. In DNA, the CDR3 is TGTGCCAGCTTAAGAGGTGGGGCCAACGTCCTGACTTTC.

This chain links TRBV3-1 with TRBJ2-7; the D gene is possibly TRBD2 (6 bases). V was cut by 4 bases and J by 2 bases, with 15 bases left in between. CDR1 and CDR2 from the germline V gene are LGHDT and YNNKEL (reference sequence). CDR3 length equals 15 residues. CDR3 protein: CASSRDLAATYEQYF. DNA of the CDR3: TGTGCCAGCAGCCGGGATTTAGCGGCGACCTACGAGCAGTACTTC.

The chain couples TRBV12-3 or TRBV12-4 to TRBJ2-1, with a tentative D call TRBD1 (6 bases). This CDR3 is 19 amino acids long. Trimming shortened V by 8 bases and J by 1 base, and 27 bases separated the two germline ends. The CDR3 spells CASCVDRRGISLSYNEQFF. The CDR3 DNA follows: TGTGCCAGCTGTGTTGACAGGCGAGGTATATCCCTATCCTACAATGAGCAGTTCTTC.

The chain carries TRBV29-1 and TRBJ2-3; 10 nucleotides match TRBD2. V shed 6 bases and J 2 bases; nucleotides not matched to a gene: 5. In germline, CDR1 is SQVTM, CDR2 ANQGSEA. CDR3 size: 14 residues. The CDR3 loop is CSVRAGGNTDTQYF. In nucleotides, the CDR3 is TGCAGCGTGCGAGCGGGAGGGAACACAGATACGCAGTATTTT.

V and J are TRBV11-2 and TRBJ2-1, with D perhaps TRBD2 (5 bases). V lost 5 bases and J lost 3, with 14 bases in between. The CDR3 has 15 residues. Per the germline V gene, CDR1 is SGHAT and CDR2 is FQNNGV. This CDR3 is CASSTLLENYNEQFF. Here the CDR3 DNA reads TGTGCCAGCAGCACACTACTAGAAAACTACAATGAGCAGTTCTTC.

The gene calls are TRBV12-3 or TRBV12-4 and TRBJ2-2; D gene ambiguous. V lost 4 bases to trimming and J lost 3 bases, with 12 bases between them. This CDR3 spans 15 amino acids. The CDR3 bases are TGTGCCAGCAGTTCCCGGGCAGTGTACACCGGGGAGCTGTTTTTT. This encodes CASSSRAVYTGELFF.